Listed below are T cell receptor beta chains from one sample, sequenced in a study of T cell changes during pregnancy in multiple sclerosis. Sequencing used immunoSEQ multiplex PCR; TCRdb keeps in-frame clones, though not all of them. The repertoire consists of over 50,000 clones, with around 93% occurring once and the leading ten covering just over 0.55%. The starting material was CD4+ T cells from peripheral blood mononuclear cells, obtained after pregnancy. The receptors originated from a female donor with multiple sclerosis, enrolled in a pregnancy study. The CDR3 runs from the conserved cysteine through the conserved F or W. Fields, in order: clone size, V gene, CDR3 length, J gene, D gene, CDR3 DNA, CDR3 protein. The D gene is left open where the match is weak. Expanded clones are given a class, and other clones once, few, many or no size at all.

>-|TRBV25-1|13|TRBJ1-4|TRBD1
TGTGCCAGCAGACAGGGGAGTGGTGAAAAACTGTTTTTT
CASRQGSGEKLFF
>-|TRBV7-8|18|TRBJ2-1|TRBD1
TGTGCCAGCAGCCGATCCTCAGTTTGGGGACAGGGGACGAATGAGCAGTTCTTC
CASSRSSVWGQGTNEQFF
>many|TRBV7-8|15|TRBJ1-5|TRBD1
TGTGCCAGCAGCGCGGACAGGGGGATTTATCAGCCCCAGCATTTT
CASSADRGIYQPQHF
>-|TRBV4-3|14|TRBJ2-2|TRBD1
TGCGCCAGCAGCCGGACAGGGGGTGGCGGGGAGCTGTTTTTT
CASSRTGGGGELFF
>-|TRBV5-1|18|TRBJ2-2|TRBD1
TGCGCCAGCAGCGGACCAAAATGGACAGGGGGCGCCGCCGGGGAGCTGTTTTTT
CASSGPKWTGGAAGELFF
>-|TRBV5-1|14|TRBJ2-5|-
TGCGCCAGCAGCCCCGGGGGAAATACGGAGACCCAGTACTTC
CASSPGGNTETQYF
>-|TRBV7-9|13|TRBJ2-7|-
TGTGCCAGCAGCTTCCAAACTAGTAGCGTGCAGTACTTC
CASSFQTSSVQYF
>-|TRBV4-3|14|TRBJ2-1|-
TGCGCCAGCAGCCAAGGTATATCGTCCGAGCAACAGTTCTTC
CASSQGISSEQQFF
>-|TRBV12-5|16|TRBJ2-4|TRBD2
TGTGCTAGTGGTTACGGACTAGCGGGAGGGGGCGACATTCAGTACTTC
CASGYGLAGGGDIQYF
>few|TRBV7-6|15|TRBJ2-2|-
TGTGCCAGCAGCCTAGTGGTCGGGGGAACCGGGGAGCTGTTTTTT
CASSLVVGGTGELFF
>-|TRBV4-1|16|TRBJ1-2|TRBD1
TGCGCCAGCAGCCAAGATACCTCCGGGACAGCTTATGGCTACACCTTC
CASSQDTSGTAYGYTF
>-|TRBV29-1|11|TRBJ2-5|-
TGCAGCGTTGAGTCTACTAAGACCCAGTACTTC
CSVESTKTQYF
>-|TRBV5-5|12|TRBJ2-1|-
TGTGCCAGCAGCTTGGTCGACAATGAGCAGTTCTTC
CASSLVDNEQFF
>-|TRBV15|13|TRBJ1-1|-
TGTGCCACCAGCAGAGTGGCAGACACTGAAGCTTTCTTT
CATSRVADTEAFF
>-|TRBV5-6|17|TRBJ2-1|TRBD2
TGTGCCAGCAGCCACCGTACCTGGCTAGCGGGATCCAATGAGCAGTTCTTC
CASSHRTWLAGSNEQFF
>-|TRBV10-2|14|TRBJ1-1|TRBD1
TGCGCCAGCAGTCGGGGGGACAGGGGGACTGAAGCTTTCTTT
CASSRGDRGTEAFF
>-|TRBV5-1|17|TRBJ2-6|-
TGCGCCAGCAGTCCCCTCAAGCCCTCCCCTGGGGCCAACGTCCTGACTTTC
CASSPLKPSPGANVLTF
>-|TRBV7-9|13|TRBJ2-5|-
TGTGCCAGCAGCTTAGCGGCCCCAGGTCCCCAGTACTTC
CASSLAAPGPQYF
>-|TRBV28|14|TRBJ2-1|-
TGTGCCACGAAAGGCAGCGAACCGTACAATGAGCAGTTCTTC
CATKGSEPYNEQFF
>-|TRBV6-5|14|TRBJ2-7|TRBD1
TGTGCCAGCAGAAGGACAGGGAGCTCCTACGAGCAGTACTTC
CASRRTGSSYEQYF
>-|TRBV19|14|TRBJ2-2|TRBD1
TGTGCCACATCGGGACAGGGGAACACCGGGGAGCTGTTTTTT
CATSGQGNTGELFF
>-|TRBV30|13|TRBJ1-5|-
TGTGCCTGGAGTGCCTCAGGGGATCAGCCCCAGCATTTT
CAWSASGDQPQHF
>-|TRBV4-3|18|TRBJ1-2|TRBD1
TGCGCCAGCAGCCAAGATAGGACAGGGTGGCGGGCTAACTATGGCTACACCTTC
CASSQDRTGWRANYGYTF
>-|TRBV5-1|15|TRBJ2-3|TRBD2
TGCGCCAGTTCTAGCGGGAGGGCCGGGAGAGATACGCAGTATTTT
CASSSGRAGRDTQYF
>-|TRBV5-5|17|TRBJ2-3|-
TGTGCCAGCAGCTTTTTCCCAACAGGTCTCGGCACAGATACGCAGTATTTT
CASSFFPTGLGTDTQYF
>-|TRBV6-6|15|TRBJ2-1|TRBD2
TGTGCCAGCAGCCCGGGCGGACTAGCGGGAGATGAGCAGTTCTTC
CASSPGGLAGDEQFF
>once|TRBV7-2|15|TRBJ2-7|TRBD2
TGTGCCAGCAGCCTGGGACTAGCGGTTACCTACGAGCAGTACTTC
CASSLGLAVTYEQYF
>few|TRBV6-5|14|TRBJ1-5|-
TGTGCCAGCGGTGAGGGGGGGGGCAATCAGCCCCAGCATTTT
CASGEGGGNQPQHF
>-|TRBV2|13|TRBJ1-1|-
TGTGCCAGCAGTGAAAGGGGGGGCACTGAAGCTTTCTTT
CASSERGGTEAFF
>-|TRBV7-9|16|TRBJ2-3|TRBD2
TGTGCCAGCAGCTGGGCCCTAGCGGAGATCACAGATACGCAGTATTTT
CASSWALAEITDTQYF
>-|TRBV30|11|TRBJ1-2|-
TGTGCCTGGAGTAGGGGGTATGGCTACACCTTC
CAWSRGYGYTF
>-|TRBV28|14|TRBJ2-7|-
TGTGCCAGCAGTTTAGCGGGATCTTCCCACGAGCAGTACTTC
CASSLAGSSHEQYF
>-|TRBV2|13|TRBJ2-5|-
TGTGCCAGCACGCGACTACCTGAGAGGGAGCAGTACTTC
CASTRLPEREQYF
>-|TRBV5-1|16|TRBJ2-7|-
TGCGCCAGCAGCTTGGCCCAGGGGACCTTGGCGTACGAGCAGTACTTC
CASSLAQGTLAYEQYF
>few|TRBV2|14|TRBJ2-7|TRBD2
TGTGCCAGCAGTGAAGGAGCGGGAGTCTACGAGCAGTACTTC
CASSEGAGVYEQYF
>-|TRBV28|15|TRBJ2-6|-
TGTGCCAGCGGAGGAGGGGCGGCCGGGGCCAACGTCCTGACTTTC
CASGGGAAGANVLTF
>-|TRBV7-9|17|TRBJ1-2|TRBD1
TGTGCCAGCAGCTCTACCACAGGGGGCCTAGGATTCTATGGCTACACCTTC
CASSSTTGGLGFYGYTF
>-|TRBV19|16|TRBJ1-1|TRBD1
TGTGCCAGTTCGAGCAGGACAGGCGAGGGAAACACTGAAGCTTTCTTT
CASSSRTGEGNTEAFF
>-|TRBV29-1|12|TRBJ2-5|-
TGCAGCGTTGAAATCATCCAAGAGACCCAGTACTTC
CSVEIIQETQYF
>few|TRBV28|14|TRBJ1-2|TRBD1
TGTGCCAGCAGTGGGACAGGGTTGCTGTCTGGCTACACCTTC
CASSGTGLLSGYTF
>-|TRBV28|17|TRBJ2-6|TRBD2
TGTGCCAGCAGTTTAGCGGGGAGGGAAACTGGGGCCAACGTCCTGACTTTC
CASSLAGRETGANVLTF
>-|TRBV15|19|TRBJ2-3|-
TGTGCCACCAGCAGAGATCGTGGCGGGGTCTTTATTAGCACAGATACGCAGTATTTT
CATSRDRGGVFISTDTQYF
>-|TRBV5-8|16|TRBJ1-3|-
TGTGCCAGCAGCTACCACAGTCTTTCCTCTGGAAACACCATATATTTT
CASSYHSLSSGNTIYF
>-|TRBV7-2|17|TRBJ2-1|-
TGTGCCAGCAGCTTCCTCCCTCAGCGGGCTTCTTACAATGAGCAGTTCTTC
CASSFLPQRASYNEQFF
>-|TRBV4-1|15|TRBJ2-2|-
TGCGCCAGCAGCCAAGAACTAGCTCGCACCGGGGAGCTGTTTTTT
CASSQELARTGELFF
>once|TRBV7-9|14|TRBJ2-3|TRBD2
TGTGCCAGCAGGGCTAGCGGGGCACAGACTACGCAGTATTTT
CASRASGAQTTQYF
>-|TRBV6-1|14|TRBJ2-1|TRBD2
TGTGCCAGCAGGACTAGCGGGAGGGTATATGAGCAGTTCTTC
CASRTSGRVYEQFF
>-|TRBV10-3|14|TRBJ2-5|-
TGTGCCATCAGTCGAACAGGGACCCAGGAGACCCAGTACTTC
CAISRTGTQETQYF
>-|TRBV2|15|TRBJ2-5|TRBD2
TGTGCCAGTAGCCCGACTAGCGTGGGACAAGAGACCCAGTACTTC
CASSPTSVGQETQYF
>once|TRBV4-3|15|TRBJ2-7|TRBD1
TGCGCCAGCAGCCAAGAGACAGGGAACGTCTACGAGCAGTACTTC
CASSQETGNVYEQYF
>-|TRBV6-6|14|TRBJ1-1|TRBD1
TGTGCCAGCATCCTGGGACAGATTTACACTGAAGCTTTCTTT
CASILGQIYTEAFF
>-|TRBV5-6|13|TRBJ2-7|-
TGTGCCAGCTCCGGGACAACTTCCTACGAGCAGTACTTC
CASSGTTSYEQYF
>-|TRBV5-1|13|TRBJ1-5|-
TGCGCCAGCAGCTTGGTTCCGGGGCAGCCCCAGCATTTT
CASSLVPGQPQHF
>-|TRBV29-1|15|TRBJ2-3|TRBD2
TGCAGCGTGGAAGGAAGCGGGACTAACACAGATACGCAGTATTTT
CSVEGSGTNTDTQYF
>-|TRBV11-3|19|TRBJ1-2|-
TGTGCCAGCAGCTTAGAGGCGGATCGGATTACGGAGTCTAACTATGGCTACACCTTC
CASSLEADRITESNYGYTF